This T cell receptor beta chain emerged from a study of regulatory T cells in long-lasting Graves disease. Notes on this clonotype: Its antigen is unknown.

Indicated time point: persistent/refractory GD, antithyroid drugs over 5 years with positive TRAb. Generation of the TCR library employed RNA extracted from PBMCs. Sequencing libraries for TCR beta were prepared with iRepertoire HTBI primers and Arm-PCR of CDR3 regions. MiXCR, applied by TCRdb to the multiplex PCR reads, yields one record per CDR3 protein. The sample carries some 450,000 distinct CDR3 sequences, around 22% recorded once. The study, taken as a whole, reports: With a few thousand shared public clonotypes, persistent patients exceeded new patients, who shared about a thousand. Persistent disease was characterized by preferential usage of TRBV28, TRBJ1-2 and TRBJ2-5.

V was trimmed by 6 bases and J by 10 bases, leaving 24 bases between them. Germline V CDR1 and CDR2: MDHEN, SYDVKM. This CDR3 is 15 amino acids long. The sequenced sample was peripheral blood mononuclear cells (PBMCs), obtained when the disease was refractory, from a patient treated with antithyroid drugs. The chain carries TRBV28 and TRBJ1-2, with D possibly being TRBD1 (5 bases). The sequence came from a female donor with Graves disease. In nucleotides, the CDR3 is TGTGCCAGCAGCAGTTTTAGTGGGGACCTGAAGCACTACACCTTC. Amino acid sequence: CASSSFSGDLKHYTF.